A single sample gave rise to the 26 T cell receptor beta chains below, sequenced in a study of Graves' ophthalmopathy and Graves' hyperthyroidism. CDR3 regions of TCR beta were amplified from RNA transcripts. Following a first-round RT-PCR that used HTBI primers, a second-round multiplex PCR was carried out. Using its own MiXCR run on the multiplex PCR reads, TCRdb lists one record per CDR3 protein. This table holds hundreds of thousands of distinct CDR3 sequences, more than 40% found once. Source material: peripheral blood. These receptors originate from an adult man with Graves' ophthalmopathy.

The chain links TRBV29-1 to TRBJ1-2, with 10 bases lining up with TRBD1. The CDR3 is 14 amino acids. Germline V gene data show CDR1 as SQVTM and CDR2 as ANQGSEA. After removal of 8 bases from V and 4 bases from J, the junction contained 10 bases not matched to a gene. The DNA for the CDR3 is TGCAGCTCTTCTTCGACAGGGGGCGGCTATGGCTACACCTTC. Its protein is CSSSSTGGGYGYTF.

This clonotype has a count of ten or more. The CDR3 coding sequence is TGTGCCAGCAGTGGACTAGCGGGAGGACAAGAGACCCAGTACTTC. Translated: CASSGLAGGQETQYF. V is TRBV19 and J is TRBJ2-5; 14 bases match TRBD2. J gave up 2 bases and V 9 bases, and 5 bases lay outside the gene matches. The CDR3 loop spans 15 amino acids. CDR1 is LNHDA, CDR2 SQIVND, per germline (reference sequence).

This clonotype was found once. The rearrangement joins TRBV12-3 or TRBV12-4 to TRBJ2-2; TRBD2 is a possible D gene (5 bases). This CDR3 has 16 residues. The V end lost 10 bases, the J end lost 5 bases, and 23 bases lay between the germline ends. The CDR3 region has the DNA TGTGCCAACGGGCGTTTGAGGGATCGGCGGACCGGGGAGCTGTTTTTT. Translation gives CANGRLRDRRTGELFF.

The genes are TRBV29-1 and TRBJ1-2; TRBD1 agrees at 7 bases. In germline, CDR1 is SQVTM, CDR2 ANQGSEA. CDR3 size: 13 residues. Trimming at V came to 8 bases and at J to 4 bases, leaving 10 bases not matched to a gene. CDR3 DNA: TGCAGCCCGGCGACAGGGCCCAGCTATGGCTACACCTTC. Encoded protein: CSPATGPSYGYTF.

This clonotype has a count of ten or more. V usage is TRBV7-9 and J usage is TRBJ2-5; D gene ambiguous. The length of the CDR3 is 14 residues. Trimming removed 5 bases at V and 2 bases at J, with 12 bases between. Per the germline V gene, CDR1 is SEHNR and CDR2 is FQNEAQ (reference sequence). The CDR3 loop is CASSPLRTQETQYF. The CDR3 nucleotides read TGTGCCAGCAGCCCCCTCCGGACGCAAGAGACCCAGTACTTC.

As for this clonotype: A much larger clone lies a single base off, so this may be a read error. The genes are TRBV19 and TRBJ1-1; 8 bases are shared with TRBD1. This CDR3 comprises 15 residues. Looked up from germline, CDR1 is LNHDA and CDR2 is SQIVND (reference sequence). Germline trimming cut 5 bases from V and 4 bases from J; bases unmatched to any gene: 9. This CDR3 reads CASSLDYRGSTEAFF. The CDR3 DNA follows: TGTGCCAGTAGTCTCGATTACAGGGGGAGCACTGAAGCTTTCTTT.

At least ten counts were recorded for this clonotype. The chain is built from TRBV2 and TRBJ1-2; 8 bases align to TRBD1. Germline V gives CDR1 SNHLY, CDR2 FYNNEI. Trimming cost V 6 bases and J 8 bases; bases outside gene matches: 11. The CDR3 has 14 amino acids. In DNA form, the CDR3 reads TGTGCCAGCAGGTGGACAGGGCTGTCGAAGGGCTACACCTTC. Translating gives CASRWTGLSKGYTF.

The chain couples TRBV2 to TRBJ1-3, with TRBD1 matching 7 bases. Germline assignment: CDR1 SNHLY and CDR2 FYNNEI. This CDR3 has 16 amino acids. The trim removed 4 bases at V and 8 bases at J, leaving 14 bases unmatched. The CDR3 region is CASSATGTDYGYTIYF. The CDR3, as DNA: TGTGCCAGCAGTGCTACCGGGACAGACTATGGCTACACCATATATTTT.

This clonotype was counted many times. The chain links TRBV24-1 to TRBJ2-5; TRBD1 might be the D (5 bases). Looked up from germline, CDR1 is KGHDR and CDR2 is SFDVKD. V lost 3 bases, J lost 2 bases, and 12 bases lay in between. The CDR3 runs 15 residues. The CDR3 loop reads CATSDPQTAQETQYF. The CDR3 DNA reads TGTGCCACCAGTGATCCTCAGACAGCGCAAGAGACCCAGTACTTC.

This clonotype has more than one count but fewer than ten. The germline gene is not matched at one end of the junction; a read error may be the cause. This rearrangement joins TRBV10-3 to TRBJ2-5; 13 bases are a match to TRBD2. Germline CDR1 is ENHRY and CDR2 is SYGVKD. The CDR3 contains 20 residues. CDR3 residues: CASSETFTSGRASQRETQYF. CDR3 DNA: TGTGCCAGCAGTGAGACCTTCACTAGCGGGAGGGCCAGCCAGCGAGAGACCCAGTACTTC.

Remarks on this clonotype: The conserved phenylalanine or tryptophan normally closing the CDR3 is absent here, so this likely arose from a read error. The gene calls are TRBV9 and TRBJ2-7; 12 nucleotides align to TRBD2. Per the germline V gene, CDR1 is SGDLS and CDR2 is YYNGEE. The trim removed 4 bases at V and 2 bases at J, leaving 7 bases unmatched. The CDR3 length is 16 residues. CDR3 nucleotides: TGTGCCAGCAGCCCCACTAGCGGGGGGAGACCCTACGAGCAGTACTGC. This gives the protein CASSPTSGGRPYEQYC.

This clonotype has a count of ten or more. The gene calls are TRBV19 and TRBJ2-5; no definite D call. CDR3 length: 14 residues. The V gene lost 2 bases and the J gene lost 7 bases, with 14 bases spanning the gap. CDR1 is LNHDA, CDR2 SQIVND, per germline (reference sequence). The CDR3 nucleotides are TGTGCCAGTAGTATAAAGGGCACTCCAGGGACCCAGTACTTC. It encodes CASSIKGTPGTQYF.

CDR3 sequence (DNA): TGCGCCAGCAGCTTGAGGGGGGAGTCGGGGCAGCCCCAGTACTTC. Protein: CASSLRGESGQPQYF. The V and J genes are TRBV5-1 and TRBJ2-5, with D perhaps assigned TRBD1 or TRBD2 (6 bases each). Germline V lookup: CDR1 SGHRS, CDR2 YFSETQ. Trimming left V 1 base short and J 9 bases short, with 19 bases between. The CDR3 is 15 residues long.

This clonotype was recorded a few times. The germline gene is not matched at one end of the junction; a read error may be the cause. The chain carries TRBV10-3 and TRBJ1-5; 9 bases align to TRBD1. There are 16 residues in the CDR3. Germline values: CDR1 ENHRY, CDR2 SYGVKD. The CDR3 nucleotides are TGTGCCAGCAGTTACCTACAGGGGGCGTATCATCAGCCCCAGCATTTT. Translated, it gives CASSYLQGAYHQPQHF.

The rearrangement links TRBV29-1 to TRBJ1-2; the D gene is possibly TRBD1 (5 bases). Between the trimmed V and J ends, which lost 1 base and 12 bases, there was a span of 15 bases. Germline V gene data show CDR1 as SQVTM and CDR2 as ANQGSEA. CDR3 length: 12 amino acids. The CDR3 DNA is TGCAGCGTTGAAGGGGGACTAGCGGCGAACACCTTC. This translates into CSVEGGLAANTF.

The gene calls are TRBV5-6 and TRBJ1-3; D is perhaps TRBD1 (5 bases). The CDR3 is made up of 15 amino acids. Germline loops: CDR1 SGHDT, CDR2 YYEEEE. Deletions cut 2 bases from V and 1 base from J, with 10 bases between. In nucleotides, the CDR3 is TGTGCCAGCAGCTTTATCAGGGATTCTGGAAACACCATATATTTT. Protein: CASSFIRDSGNTIYF. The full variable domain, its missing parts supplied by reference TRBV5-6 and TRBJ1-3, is DAGVTQSPTHLIKTRGQQVTLRCSPKSGHDTVSWYQQALGQGPQFIFQYYEEEERQRGNFPDRFSGHQFPNYSSELNVNALLLGDSALYLCASSFIRDSGNTIYFGEGSWLTVV.

CDR3 loop: CASSAWTSGYNEQFF. The CDR3 bases are TGTGCCAGCAGTGCCTGGACTAGCGGTTACAATGAGCAGTTCTTC. The rearrangement joins TRBV2 to TRBJ2-7, with 10 bases lining up with TRBD2. The J call may be incorrect, as the DNA end agrees better with TRBJ2-1. From germline, CDR1 is SNHLY and CDR2 FYNNEI. The CDR3 is 15 amino acids.

The CDR3 DNA sequence: TGTGCCAGCAGCCAAGAAGCCGGCTTTAATGAAAAACTGTTTTTT. Protein product: CASSQEAGFNEKLFF. V gene TRBV7-9 combines with J gene TRBJ1-4; D not certain. CDR3 size: 15 residues. Per germline, CDR1 SEHNR and CDR2 FQNEAQ (reference sequence). The V gene lost 5 bases and the J gene lost 4 bases, with 14 bases spanning the gap. Full variable domain (remainder filled in from reference TRBV7-9 and TRBJ1-4): DTGVSQNPRHKITKRGQNVTFRCDPISEHNRLYWYRQTLGQGPEFLTYFQNEAQLEKSRLLSDRFSAERPKGSFSTLEIQRTEQGDSAMYLCASSQEAGFNEKLFFGSGTQLSVL.

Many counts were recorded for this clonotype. CDR3 loop: CATSKLAGAYYEQYF. As DNA, the CDR3 is TGTGCCACCAGTAAACTAGCGGGCGCTTACTACGAGCAGTACTTC. This chain connects TRBV15 to TRBJ2-7; 9 nucleotides align to TRBD2. The CDR3 is made up of 15 amino acids. Germline-derived CDR1 and CDR2 are LNHNV and YYDKDF (reference sequence). V trimming: 6 bases; J trimming: 3 bases; junction bases outside the gene matches: 9.

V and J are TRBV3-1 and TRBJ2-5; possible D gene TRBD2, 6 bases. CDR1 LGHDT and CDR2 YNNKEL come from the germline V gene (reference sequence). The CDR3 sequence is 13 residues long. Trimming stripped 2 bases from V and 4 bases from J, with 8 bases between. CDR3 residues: CASSQTRGETQYF. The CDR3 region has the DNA TGTGCCAGCAGCCAAACGCGGGGAGAGACCCAGTACTTC.

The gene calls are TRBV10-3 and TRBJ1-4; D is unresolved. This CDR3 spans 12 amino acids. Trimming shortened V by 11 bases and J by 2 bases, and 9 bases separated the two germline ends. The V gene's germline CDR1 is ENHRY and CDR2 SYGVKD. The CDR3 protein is CAASRTNEKLFF. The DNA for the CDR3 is TGTGCCGCCAGTAGGACTAATGAAAAACTGTTTTTT.

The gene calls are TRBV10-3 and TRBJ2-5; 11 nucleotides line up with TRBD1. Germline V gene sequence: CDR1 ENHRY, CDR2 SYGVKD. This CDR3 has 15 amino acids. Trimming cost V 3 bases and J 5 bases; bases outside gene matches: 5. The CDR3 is CAISDSDRGHETQYF. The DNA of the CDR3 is TGTGCCATCAGTGACTCGGACAGGGGGCACGAGACCCAGTACTTC.

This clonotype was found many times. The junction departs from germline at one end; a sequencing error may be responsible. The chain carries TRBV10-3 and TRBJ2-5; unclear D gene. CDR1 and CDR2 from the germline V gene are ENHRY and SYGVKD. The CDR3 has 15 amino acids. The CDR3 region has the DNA TGTGCCAGCAGTTACTGGGGTTTGCGGAGAGAGACCCAGTACTTC. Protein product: CASSYWGLRRETQYF.

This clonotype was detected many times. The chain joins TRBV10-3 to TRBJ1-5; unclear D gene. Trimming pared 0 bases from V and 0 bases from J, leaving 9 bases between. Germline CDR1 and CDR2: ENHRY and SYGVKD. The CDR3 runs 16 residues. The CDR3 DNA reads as TGTGCCATCAGTGAGTCACGGGATTATAGCAATCAGCCCCAGCATTTT. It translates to CAISESRDYSNQPQHF.

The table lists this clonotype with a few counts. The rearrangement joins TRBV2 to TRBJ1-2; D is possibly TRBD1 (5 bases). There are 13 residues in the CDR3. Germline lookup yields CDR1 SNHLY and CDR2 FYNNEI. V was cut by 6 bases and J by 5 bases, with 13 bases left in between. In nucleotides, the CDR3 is TGTGCCAGCAGCCAAAGGGGCGGGTATGGCTACACCTTC. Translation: CASSQRGGYGYTF.

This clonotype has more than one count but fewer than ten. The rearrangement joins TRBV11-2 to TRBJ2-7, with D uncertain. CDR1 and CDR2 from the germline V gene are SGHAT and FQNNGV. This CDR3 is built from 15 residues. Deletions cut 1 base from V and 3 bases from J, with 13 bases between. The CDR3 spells CASSLAQNPLYEQYF. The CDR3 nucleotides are TGTGCCAGCAGCTTAGCTCAGAACCCACTCTACGAGCAGTACTTC. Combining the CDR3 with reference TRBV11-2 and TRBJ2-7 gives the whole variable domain EAGVAQSPRYKIIEKRQSVAFWCNPISGHATLYWYQQILGQGPKLLIQFQNNGVVDDSQLPKDRFSAERLKGVDSTLKIQPAKLEDSAVYLCASSLAQNPLYEQYFGPGTRLTVT.